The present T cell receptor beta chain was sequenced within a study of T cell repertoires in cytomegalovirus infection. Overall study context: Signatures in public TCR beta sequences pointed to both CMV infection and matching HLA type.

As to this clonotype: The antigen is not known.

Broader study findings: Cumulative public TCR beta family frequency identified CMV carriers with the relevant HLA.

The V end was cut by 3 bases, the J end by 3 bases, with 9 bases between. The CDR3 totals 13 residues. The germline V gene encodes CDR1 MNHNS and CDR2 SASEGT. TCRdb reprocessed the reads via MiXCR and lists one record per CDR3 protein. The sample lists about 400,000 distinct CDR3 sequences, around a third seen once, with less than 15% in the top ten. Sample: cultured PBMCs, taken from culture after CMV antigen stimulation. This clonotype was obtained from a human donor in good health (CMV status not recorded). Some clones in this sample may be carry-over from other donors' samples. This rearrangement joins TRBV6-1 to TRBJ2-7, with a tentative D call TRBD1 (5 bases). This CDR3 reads CASSETANYEQYV. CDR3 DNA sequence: TGTGCCAGCAGTGAGACAGCCAACTACGAGCAGTACGTC.